The clone carrying this TCR beta chain was observed many times. Its specificity is not known. Time point noted: sample taken at primary tumor resection. These data originate in a study of spatial heterogeneity in lung cancer. Study-level findings and limits: Counts of expanded intratumoral alpha and beta TCRs tracked tumor mutation counts.

Every TCR cDNA molecule carried a tag that served as a unique molecular identifier. TCRdb re-called the 5' RACE reads through MiXCR, storing one row per CDR3 protein. The data hold 9,500 to 11,000 distinct CDR3 sequences, with 5% to 6.5% observed a single time. The sequence was obtained from a male donor with early-stage non-small cell lung cancer. Source: lung tumor tissue, taken at surgery.

The CDR3 DNA is TGTGCCAGCAGCCTAACGCCAAGGGACGAGCAGTACTTC. It encodes CASSLTPRDEQYF. The J gene is TRBJ2-7, the V gene TRBV6-2 or TRBV6-3; no definite D call. This CDR3 region has 13 residues. The germline gives CDR1 MNHEY, CDR2 SVGEGT. Trimming shortened V by 6 bases and J by 5 bases, and 14 bases separated the two germline ends.